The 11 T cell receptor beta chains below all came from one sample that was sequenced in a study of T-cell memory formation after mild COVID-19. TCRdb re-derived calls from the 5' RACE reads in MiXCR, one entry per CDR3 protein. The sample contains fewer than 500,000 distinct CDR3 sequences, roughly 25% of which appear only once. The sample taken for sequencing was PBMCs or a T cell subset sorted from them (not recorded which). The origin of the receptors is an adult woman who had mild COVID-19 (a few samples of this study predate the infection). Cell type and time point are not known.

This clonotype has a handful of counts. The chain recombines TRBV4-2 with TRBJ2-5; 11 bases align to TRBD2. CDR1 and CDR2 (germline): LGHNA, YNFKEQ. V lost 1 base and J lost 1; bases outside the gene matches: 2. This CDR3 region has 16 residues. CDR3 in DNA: TGTGCCAGCAGCCAAGTAGGACTAGCGGGCCAAGAGACCCAGTACTTC. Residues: CASSQVGLAGQETQYF.

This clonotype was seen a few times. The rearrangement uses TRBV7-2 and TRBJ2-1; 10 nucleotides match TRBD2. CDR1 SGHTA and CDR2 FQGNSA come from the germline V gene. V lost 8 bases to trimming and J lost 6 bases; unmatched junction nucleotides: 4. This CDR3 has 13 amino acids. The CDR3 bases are TGTGCCAGCGGGGCTAGCGGGAGCAATGAGCAGTTCTTC. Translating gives CASGASGSNEQFF.

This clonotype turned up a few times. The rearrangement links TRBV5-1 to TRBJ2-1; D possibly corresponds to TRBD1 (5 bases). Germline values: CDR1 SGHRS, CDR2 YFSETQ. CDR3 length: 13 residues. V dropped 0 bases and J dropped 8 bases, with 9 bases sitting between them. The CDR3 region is CASSLAPRDEQFF. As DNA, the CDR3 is TGCGCCAGCAGCTTGGCGCCCAGGGATGAGCAGTTCTTC.

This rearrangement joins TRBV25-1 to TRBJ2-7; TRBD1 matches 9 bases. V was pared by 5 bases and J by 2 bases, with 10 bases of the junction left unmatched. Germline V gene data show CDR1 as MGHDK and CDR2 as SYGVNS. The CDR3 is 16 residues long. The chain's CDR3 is CASSTEPGQGPYEQYF. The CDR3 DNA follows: TGTGCCAGCAGTACCGAACCGGGACAGGGACCCTACGAGCAGTACTTC.

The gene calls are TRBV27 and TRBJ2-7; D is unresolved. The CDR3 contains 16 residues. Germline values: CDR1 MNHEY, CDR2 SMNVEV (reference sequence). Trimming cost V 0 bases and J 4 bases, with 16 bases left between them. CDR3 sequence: CASSLSITLAKYEQYF. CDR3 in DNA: TGTGCCAGCAGTTTATCGATCACGCTCGCTAAGTACGAGCAGTACTTC.

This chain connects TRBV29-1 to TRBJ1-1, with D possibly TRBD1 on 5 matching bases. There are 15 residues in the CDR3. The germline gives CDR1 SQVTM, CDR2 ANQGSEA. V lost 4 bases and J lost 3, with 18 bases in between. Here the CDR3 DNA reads TGCAGCGTTGGGACACTGACCTACGAACACACTGAAGCTTTCTTT. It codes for CSVGTLTYEHTEAFF.

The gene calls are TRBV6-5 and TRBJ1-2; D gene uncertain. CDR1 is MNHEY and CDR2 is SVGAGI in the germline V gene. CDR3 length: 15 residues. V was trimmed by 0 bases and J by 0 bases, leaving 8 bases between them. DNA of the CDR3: TGTGCCAGCAGTTACTCCGGGGTTACTAACTATGGCTACACCTTC. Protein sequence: CASSYSGVTNYGYTF.

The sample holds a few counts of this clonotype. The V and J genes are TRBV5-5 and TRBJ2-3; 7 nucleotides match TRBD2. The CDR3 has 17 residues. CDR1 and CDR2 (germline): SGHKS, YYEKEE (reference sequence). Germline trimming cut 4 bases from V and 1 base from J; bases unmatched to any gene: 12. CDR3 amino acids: CASSPRPGEGRTDTQYF. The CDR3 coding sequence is TGTGCCAGCAGCCCACGACCGGGGGAGGGCCGCACAGATACGCAGTATTTT.

CDR3 bases: TGCGCCAGCAGACTAGCCGTATCCCCCGGGGAGCTGTTTTTT. Its protein is CASRLAVSPGELFF. The chain uses TRBV5-1 and TRBJ2-2, with D possibly being TRBD2 (6 bases). The V gene's germline CDR1 is SGHRS and CDR2 YFSETQ. The CDR3 runs to 14 residues. V lost 5 bases and J lost 6, with 14 bases in between.

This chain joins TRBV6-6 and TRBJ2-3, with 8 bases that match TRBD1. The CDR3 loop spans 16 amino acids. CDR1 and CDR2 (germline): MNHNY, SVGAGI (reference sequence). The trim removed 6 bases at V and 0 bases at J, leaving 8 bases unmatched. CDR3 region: CASSPGQASSTDTQYF. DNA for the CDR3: TGTGCCAGCAGCCCGGGACAGGCCTCTAGCACAGATACGCAGTATTTT.

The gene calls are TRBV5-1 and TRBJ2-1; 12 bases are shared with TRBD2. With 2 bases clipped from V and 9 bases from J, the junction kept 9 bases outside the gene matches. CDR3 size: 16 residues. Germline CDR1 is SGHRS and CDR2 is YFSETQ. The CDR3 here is CASSLLAGGRQVEQFF. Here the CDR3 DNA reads TGCGCCAGCAGCTTACTAGCGGGGGGCCGTCAGGTTGAGCAGTTCTTC.